The entry below describes one T cell receptor (beta chain). Its matching antigen is unknown. The record originates from a study of T cell responses to AZD1222 COVID-19 vaccine. The assay was immunoSEQ multiplex PCR, and TCRdb's table has in-frame clones only and misses some. The sample includes roughly 160,000 clones, about nine tenths seen only once; the top ten take around 5.2%. Points from the study as a whole: Females made up more of the donors, who were largely white British, and clonal diversity may have come out too low.

V was shortened by 0 bases and J by 0 bases, with 7 bases between the two germline ends. The CDR3 is 15 amino acids. CDR1 SGHRS and CDR2 YFSETQ come from the germline V gene. The sequences come from peripheral blood, collected on day 0 of AZD1222 vaccination. The chain combines TRBV5-1 with TRBJ1-3; no clear D gene. This clonotype was obtained from an adult in good health. The chain's CDR3 is CASSLGANSGNTIYF. In DNA form, the CDR3 reads TGCGCCAGCAGCTTGGGAGCGAACTCTGGAAACACCATATATTTT.